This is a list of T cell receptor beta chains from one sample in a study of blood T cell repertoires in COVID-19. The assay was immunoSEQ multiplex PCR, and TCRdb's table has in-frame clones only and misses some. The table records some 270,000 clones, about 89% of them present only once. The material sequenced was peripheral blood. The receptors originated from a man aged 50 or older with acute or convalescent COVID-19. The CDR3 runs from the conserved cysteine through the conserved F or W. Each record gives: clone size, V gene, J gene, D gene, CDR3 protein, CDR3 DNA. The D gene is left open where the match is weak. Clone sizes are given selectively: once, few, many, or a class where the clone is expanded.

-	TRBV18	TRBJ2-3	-	CASSPSGAHTDTQYF	TGTGCCAGCTCACCATCAGGGGCCCACACAGATACGCAGTATTTT
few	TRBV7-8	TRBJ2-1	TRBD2	CASSTGLAGTTGQFF	TGTGCCAGCAGCACGGGACTAGCGGGGACTACAGGGCAGTTCTTC
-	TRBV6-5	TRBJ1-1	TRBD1	CASRARGYDTEAFF	TGTGCCAGCAGGGCCAGGGGGTATGACACTGAAGCTTTCTTT
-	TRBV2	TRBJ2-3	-	CASSEKAGWDTQYF	TGTGCCAGCAGTGAAAAGGCGGGTTGGGATACGCAGTATTTT
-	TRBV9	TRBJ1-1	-	CASSPGNTEAFF	TGTGCCAGCAGCCCCGGGAACACTGAAGCTTTCTTT
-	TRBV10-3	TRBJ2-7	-	CAISEGFGGAYEQYF	TGTGCCATCAGTGAGGGCTTTGGCGGGGCGTACGAGCAGTACTTC
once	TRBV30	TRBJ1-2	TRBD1	CAWKLTGSYGYTF	TGTGCCTGGAAGTTGACAGGGTCCTATGGCTACACCTTC
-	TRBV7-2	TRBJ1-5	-	CASSLTVGSNQPQHF	TGTGCCAGCAGCTTAACTGTCGGGAGCAATCAGCCCCAGCATTTT
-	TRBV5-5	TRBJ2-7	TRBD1	CASTSSDREYEQYF	TGTGCCAGCACCTCCTCCGACAGGGAATACGAGCAGTACTTC
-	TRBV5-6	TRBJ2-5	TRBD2	CASSLALRGGETQYF	TGTGCCAGCAGCTTGGCCCTACGCGGGGGGGAGACCCAGTACTTC
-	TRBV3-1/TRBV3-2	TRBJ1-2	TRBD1	CASQGAGGIAFGYTF	TGTGCCAGCCAAGGGGCAGGGGGTATCGCATTCGGCTACACCTTC
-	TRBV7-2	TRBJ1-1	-	CASSSWNTEAFF	TGTGCCAGCAGCTCCTGGAACACTGAAGCTTTCTTT
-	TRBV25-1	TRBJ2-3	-	CASSEYNRQVDTQYF	TGTGCCAGCAGTGAATATAACCGCCAGGTAGATACGCAGTATTTT
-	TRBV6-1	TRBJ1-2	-	CASSELGLNYGYTF	TGTGCCAGCAGTGAACTCGGACTTAACTATGGCTACACCTTC